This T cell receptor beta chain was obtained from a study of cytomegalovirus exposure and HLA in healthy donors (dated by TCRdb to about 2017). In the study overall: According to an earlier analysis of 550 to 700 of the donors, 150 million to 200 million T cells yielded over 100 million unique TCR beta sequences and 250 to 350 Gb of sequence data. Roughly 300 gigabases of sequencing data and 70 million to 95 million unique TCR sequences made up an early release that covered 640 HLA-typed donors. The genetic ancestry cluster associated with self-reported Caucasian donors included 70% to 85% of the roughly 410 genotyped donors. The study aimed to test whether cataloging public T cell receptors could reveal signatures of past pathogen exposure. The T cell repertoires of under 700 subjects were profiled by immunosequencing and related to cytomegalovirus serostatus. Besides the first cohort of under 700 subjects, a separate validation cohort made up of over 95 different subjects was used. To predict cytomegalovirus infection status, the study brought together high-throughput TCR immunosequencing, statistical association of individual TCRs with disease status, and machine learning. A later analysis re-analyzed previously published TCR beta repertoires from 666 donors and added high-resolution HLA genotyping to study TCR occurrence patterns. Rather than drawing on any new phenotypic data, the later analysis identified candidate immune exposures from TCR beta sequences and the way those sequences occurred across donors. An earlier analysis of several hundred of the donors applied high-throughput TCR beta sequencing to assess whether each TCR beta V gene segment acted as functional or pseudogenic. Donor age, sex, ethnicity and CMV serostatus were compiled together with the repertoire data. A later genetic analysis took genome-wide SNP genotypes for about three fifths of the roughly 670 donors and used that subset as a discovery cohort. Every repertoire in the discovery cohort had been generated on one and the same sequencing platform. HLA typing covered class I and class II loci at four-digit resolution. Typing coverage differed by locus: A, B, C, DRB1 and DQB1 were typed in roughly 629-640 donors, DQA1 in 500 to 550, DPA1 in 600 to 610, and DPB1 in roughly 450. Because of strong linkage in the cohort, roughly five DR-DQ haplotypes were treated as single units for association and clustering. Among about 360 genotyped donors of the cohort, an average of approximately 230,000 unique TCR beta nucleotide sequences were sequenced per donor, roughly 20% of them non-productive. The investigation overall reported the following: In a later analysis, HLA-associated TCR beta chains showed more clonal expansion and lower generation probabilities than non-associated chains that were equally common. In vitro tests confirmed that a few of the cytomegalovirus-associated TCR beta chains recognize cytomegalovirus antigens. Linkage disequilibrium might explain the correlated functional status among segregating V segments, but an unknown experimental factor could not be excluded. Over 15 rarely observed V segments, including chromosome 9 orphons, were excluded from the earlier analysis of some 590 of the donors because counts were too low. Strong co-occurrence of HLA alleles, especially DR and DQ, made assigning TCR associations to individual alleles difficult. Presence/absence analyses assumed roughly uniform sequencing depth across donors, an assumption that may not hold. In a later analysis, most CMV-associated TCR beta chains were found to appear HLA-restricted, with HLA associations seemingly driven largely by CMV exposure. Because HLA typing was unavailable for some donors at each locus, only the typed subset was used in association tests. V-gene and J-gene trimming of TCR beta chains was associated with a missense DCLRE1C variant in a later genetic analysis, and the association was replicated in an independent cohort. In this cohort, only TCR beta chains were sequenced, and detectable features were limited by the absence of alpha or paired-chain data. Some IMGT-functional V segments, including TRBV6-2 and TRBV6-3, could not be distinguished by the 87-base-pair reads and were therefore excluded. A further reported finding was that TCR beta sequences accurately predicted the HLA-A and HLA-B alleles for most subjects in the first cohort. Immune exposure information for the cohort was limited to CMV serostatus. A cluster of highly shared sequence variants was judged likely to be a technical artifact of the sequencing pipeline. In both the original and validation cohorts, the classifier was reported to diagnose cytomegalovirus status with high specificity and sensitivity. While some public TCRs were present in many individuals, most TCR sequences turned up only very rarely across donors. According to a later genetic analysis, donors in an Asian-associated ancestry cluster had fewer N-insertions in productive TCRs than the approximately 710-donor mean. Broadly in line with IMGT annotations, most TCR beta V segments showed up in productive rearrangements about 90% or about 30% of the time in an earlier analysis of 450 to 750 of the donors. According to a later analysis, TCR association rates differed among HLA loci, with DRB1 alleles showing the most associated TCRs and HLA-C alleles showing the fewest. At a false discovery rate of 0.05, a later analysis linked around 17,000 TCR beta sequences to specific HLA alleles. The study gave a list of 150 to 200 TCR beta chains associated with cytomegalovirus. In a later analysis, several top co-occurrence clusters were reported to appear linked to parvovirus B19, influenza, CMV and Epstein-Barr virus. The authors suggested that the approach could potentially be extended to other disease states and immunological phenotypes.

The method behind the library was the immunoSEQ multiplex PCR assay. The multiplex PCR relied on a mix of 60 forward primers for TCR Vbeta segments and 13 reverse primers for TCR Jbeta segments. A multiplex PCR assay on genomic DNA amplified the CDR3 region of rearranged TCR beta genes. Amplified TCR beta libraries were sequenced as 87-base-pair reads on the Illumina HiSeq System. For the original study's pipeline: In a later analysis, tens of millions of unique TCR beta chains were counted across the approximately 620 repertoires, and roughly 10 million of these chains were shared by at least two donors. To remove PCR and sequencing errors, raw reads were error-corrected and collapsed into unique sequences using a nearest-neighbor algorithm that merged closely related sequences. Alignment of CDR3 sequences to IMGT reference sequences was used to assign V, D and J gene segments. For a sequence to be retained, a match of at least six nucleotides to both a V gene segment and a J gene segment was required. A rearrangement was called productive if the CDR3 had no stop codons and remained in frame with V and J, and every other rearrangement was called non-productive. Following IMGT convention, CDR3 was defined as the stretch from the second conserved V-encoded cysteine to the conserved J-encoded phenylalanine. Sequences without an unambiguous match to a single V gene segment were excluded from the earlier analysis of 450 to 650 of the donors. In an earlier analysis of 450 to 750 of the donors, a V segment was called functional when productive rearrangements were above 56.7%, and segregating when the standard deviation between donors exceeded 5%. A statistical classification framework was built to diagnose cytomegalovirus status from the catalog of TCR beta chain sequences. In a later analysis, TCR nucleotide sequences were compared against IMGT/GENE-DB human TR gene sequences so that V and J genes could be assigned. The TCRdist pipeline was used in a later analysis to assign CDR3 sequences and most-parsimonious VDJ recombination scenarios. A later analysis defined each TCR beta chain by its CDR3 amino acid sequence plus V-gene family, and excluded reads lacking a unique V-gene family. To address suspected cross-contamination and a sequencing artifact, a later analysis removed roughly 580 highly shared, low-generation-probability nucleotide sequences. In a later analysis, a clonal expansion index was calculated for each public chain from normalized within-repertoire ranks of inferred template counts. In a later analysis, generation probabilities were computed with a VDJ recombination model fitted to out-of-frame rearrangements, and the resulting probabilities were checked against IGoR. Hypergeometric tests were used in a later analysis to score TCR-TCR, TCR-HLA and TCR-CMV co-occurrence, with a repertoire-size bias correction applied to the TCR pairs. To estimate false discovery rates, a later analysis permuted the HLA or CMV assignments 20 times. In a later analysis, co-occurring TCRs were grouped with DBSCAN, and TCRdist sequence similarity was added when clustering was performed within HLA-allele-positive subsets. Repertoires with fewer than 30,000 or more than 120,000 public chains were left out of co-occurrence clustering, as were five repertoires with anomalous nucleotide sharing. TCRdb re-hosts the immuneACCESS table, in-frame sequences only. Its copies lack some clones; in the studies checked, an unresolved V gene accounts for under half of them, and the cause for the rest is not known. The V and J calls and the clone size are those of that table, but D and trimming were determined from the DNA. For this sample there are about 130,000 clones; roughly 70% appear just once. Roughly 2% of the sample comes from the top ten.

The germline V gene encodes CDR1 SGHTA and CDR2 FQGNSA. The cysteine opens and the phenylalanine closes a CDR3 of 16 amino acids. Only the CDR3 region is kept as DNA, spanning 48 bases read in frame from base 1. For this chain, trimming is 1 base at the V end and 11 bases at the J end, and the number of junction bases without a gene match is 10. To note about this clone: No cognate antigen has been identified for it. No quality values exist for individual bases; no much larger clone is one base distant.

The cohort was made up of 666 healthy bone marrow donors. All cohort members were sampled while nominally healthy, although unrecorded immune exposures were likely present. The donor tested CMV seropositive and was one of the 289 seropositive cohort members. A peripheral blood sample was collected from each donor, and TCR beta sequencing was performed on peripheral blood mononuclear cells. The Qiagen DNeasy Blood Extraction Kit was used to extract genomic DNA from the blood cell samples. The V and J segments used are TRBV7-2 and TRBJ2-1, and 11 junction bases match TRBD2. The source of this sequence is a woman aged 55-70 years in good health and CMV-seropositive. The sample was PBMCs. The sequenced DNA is TGTGCCAGCAGCTTAGGACTAGCGGGAAGGGCGGACCAGCAGTTCTTC. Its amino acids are CASSLGLAGRADQQFF.